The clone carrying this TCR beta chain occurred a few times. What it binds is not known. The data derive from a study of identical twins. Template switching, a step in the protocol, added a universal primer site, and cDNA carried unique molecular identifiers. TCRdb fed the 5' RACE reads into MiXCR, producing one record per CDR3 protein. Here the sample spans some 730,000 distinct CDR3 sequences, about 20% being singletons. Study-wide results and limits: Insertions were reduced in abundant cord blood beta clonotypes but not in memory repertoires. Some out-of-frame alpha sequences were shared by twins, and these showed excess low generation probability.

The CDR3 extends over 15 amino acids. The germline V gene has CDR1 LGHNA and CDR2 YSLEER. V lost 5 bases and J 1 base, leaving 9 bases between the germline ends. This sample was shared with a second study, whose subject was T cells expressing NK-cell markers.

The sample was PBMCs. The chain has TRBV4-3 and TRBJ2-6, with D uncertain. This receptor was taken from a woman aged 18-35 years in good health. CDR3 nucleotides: TGCGCCAGCAGCTCATATCGGTCTGGGGCCAACGTCCTGACTTTC. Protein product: CASSSYRSGANVLTF.